A single sample gave rise to the 18 T cell receptor beta chains below, sequenced in a study of T-cell memory formation after mild COVID-19. TCRdb re-called the 5' RACE reads through MiXCR, storing one row per CDR3 protein. The data show just under 550,000 distinct CDR3 sequences, roughly 22% seen once. Sequencing input: PBMCs or a T cell subset sorted from them (not recorded which). The source of these receptors is an adult woman who had mild COVID-19 (a few samples of this study predate the infection). Cell type and time point are not known.

This clonotype was seen more than once but under ten times. The V and J genes are TRBV3-1 and TRBJ2-7, with D possibly called TRBD1 or TRBD2 (5 bases each). V was clipped by 4 bases and J by 4 bases, with 17 bases between them. The CDR3 has 15 amino acids. Per germline, CDR1 LGHDT and CDR2 YNNKEL (reference sequence). DNA for the CDR3: TGTGCCAGCAGCCCCTGGGCCGGGGCTAGGTACGAGCAGTACTTC. Amino acid sequence: CASSPWAGARYEQYF.

This clonotype was found a few times. The V and J genes are TRBV18 and TRBJ2-1, with D maybe TRBD2 (5 bases). Germline V gene sequence: CDR1 KGHSH, CDR2 LQKENI. V gave up 1 base and J gave up 8 bases, with 18 bases separating them. The CDR3 is 16 amino acids. As DNA, the CDR3 is TGTGCCAGCTCACCACAGGGAGTAGATAGATTCCATGAGCAGTTCTTC. Residues: CASSPQGVDRFHEQFF.

Here the CDR3 reads CASSATGGILNTEAFF. The CDR3 DNA is TGTGCCAGCAGCGCGACAGGGGGGATTCTGAACACTGAAGCTTTCTTT. The chain links TRBV21-1 to TRBJ1-1; TRBD1, the table's D call, lacks a check against the DNA. TRBV21-1 represents a pseudogene. The CDR3 extends over 16 amino acids.

V is TRBV20-1 and J is TRBJ2-7; no clear D gene. Germline V lookup: CDR1 DFQATT, CDR2 SNEGSKA (reference sequence). This CDR3 has 14 residues. V gave up 1 base and J gave up 1 base, with 11 bases separating them. The CDR3, as DNA: TGCAGTGCTAGAGTTAACGGACGGTCCTACGAGCAGTACTTC. Protein: CSARVNGRSYEQYF.

This clonotype was detected a few times. The chain joins TRBV12-3 or TRBV12-4 to TRBJ1-5; 9 bases map to TRBD1. Trimming cost V 6 bases and J 6 bases; bases outside gene matches: 6. The CDR3 consists of 14 residues. CDR3 amino acids: CASRGGQGTQPQHF. The CDR3 bases are TGTGCCAGCAGGGGGGGACAGGGTACTCAGCCCCAGCATTTT.

V and J are TRBV5-1 and TRBJ1-1; the D is unclear. The CDR3 runs 16 residues. Trimming left V 0 bases short and J 3 bases short, with 15 bases between. Looked up from germline, CDR1 is SGHRS and CDR2 is YFSETQ. CDR3 loop: CASSLVAVETDTEAFF. The CDR3 DNA sequence: TGCGCCAGCAGCTTGGTGGCAGTCGAAACGGACACTGAAGCTTTCTTT.

The rearrangement links TRBV6-5 to TRBJ2-4; D possibly corresponds to TRBD1 (6 bases). Trimming pared 4 bases from V and 0 bases from J, leaving 25 bases between. Germline V gene lookup returns CDR1 MNHEY and CDR2 SVGAGI. The CDR3 is 20 amino acids. The CDR3 loop reads CASSFLRGRAAVLAKNIQYF. The CDR3 nucleotides read TGTGCCAGCAGTTTCCTCAGGGGACGTGCTGCAGTACTAGCCAAAAACATTCAGTACTTC.

This clonotype was seen more than once but under ten times. J is TRBJ1-2 and V is TRBV27; perhaps TRBD1 as D (5 bases). The CDR3 is made up of 14 amino acids. CDR1 is MNHEY and CDR2 is SMNVEV in the germline V gene (reference sequence). The germline V and J ends were trimmed by 6 bases and 6 bases, with 17 bases remaining between them. The chain's CDR3 is CASSPGGFKNGYTF. CDR3 sequence (DNA): TGTGCCAGCAGCCCGGGGGGGTTTAAGAATGGCTACACCTTC.

The chain is built from TRBV20-1 and TRBJ2-7; D ambiguous. V was cut by 0 bases and J by 1 base, with 10 bases left in between. The CDR3 is 14 amino acids. Germline CDR1 DFQATT, CDR2 SNEGSKA (reference sequence). This CDR3 is CSARDLKGSYEQYF. CDR3 nucleotides: TGCAGTGCTAGAGATCTGAAGGGTTCCTACGAGCAGTACTTC.

This clonotype was counted a few times. The chain uses TRBV6-5 and TRBJ2-4; D is perhaps TRBD2 (6 bases). This CDR3 is built from 19 residues. The ends were cut back, 0 bases at V and 10 bases at J, with 28 bases in the middle. Germline values: CDR1 MNHEY, CDR2 SVGAGI. The CDR3 DNA reads TGTGCCAGCAGTTACTCGTCGGGAAGGGGCCGCGAATTTGGGAGGATTCAGTACTTC. It encodes CASSYSSGRGREFGRIQYF.

Details on this clonotype: One end of the junction varies from germline; a read error may be responsible. The chain links TRBV9 to TRBJ2-5, with D perhaps TRBD1 or TRBD2 (5 bases each). CDR1 is SGDLS, CDR2 YYNGEE, per germline. The CDR3 spans 13 residues. The CDR3 sequence is CASSVMGEETKYF. In DNA form, the CDR3 reads TGTGCCAGCAGCGTGATGGGGGAAGAGACCAAGTACTTC.

This clonotype was recorded a few times. CDR3 sequence (DNA): TGTGCCAGCAGCCAAGATCTATTGCGGCAAGAGACCCAGTACTTC. It yields the protein CASSQDLLRQETQYF. The V and J genes are TRBV3-1 and TRBJ2-5; no firm D call. The CDR3 contains 15 residues. Germline CDR1 is LGHDT and CDR2 is YNNKEL (reference sequence). Trimming took off 0 bases at V and 2 bases at J, with 10 bases between the two ends.

This clonotype was detected a few times. The chain joins TRBV9 to TRBJ1-1, with TRBD1 as a possible D gene (5 bases). CDR3 size: 15 residues. The V and J ends lost 0 bases and 5 bases respectively, with 14 bases between them. Germline-derived CDR1 and CDR2 are SGDLS and YYNGEE. The CDR3 DNA reads TGTGCCAGCAGCGTAGGAGGCGCCTGGGGGACTGAAGCTTTCTTT. Protein: CASSVGGAWGTEAFF.

This clonotype was seen more than once but under ten times. The J gene is TRBJ2-2, the V gene TRBV3-1; D is ambiguous. V was pared by 1 base and J by 3 bases, with 12 bases between. The germline CDR1 and CDR2 sequences are LGHDT and YNNKEL (reference sequence). The CDR3 is 16 residues long. CDR3 region: CASSQASLDYTGELFF. CDR3 DNA sequence: TGTGCCAGCAGCCAAGCTTCATTAGACTACACCGGGGAGCTGTTTTTT.

This clonotype turned up a few times. The chain couples TRBV20-1 to TRBJ1-6; D is unclear. Looked up from germline, CDR1 is DFQATT and CDR2 is SNEGSKA (reference sequence). The V end was cut by 0 bases, the J end by 0 bases, with 12 bases between. This CDR3 is 17 amino acids long. The CDR3 loop is CSARDEAPSSYNSPLHF. The CDR3, as DNA: TGCAGTGCTAGAGATGAGGCGCCAAGCTCCTATAATTCACCCCTCCACTTT.

The V gene is TRBV7-9, the J gene TRBJ2-7, with unresolved D. This CDR3 has 13 residues. The germline CDR1 and CDR2 sequences are SEHNR and FQNEAQ (reference sequence). V lost 4 bases, J lost 5 bases, and 12 bases lay in between. CDR3 in amino acids: CASSSPNIHEQYF. CDR3 DNA: TGTGCCAGCAGCTCGCCGAACATCCACGAGCAGTACTTC. The full variable domain, rest sourced from reference TRBV7-9 and TRBJ2-7, is DTGVSQNPRHKITKRGQNVTFRCDPISEHNRLYWYRQTLGQGPEFLTYFQNEAQLEKSRLLSDRFSAERPKGSFSTLEIQRTEQGDSAMYLCASSSPNIHEQYFGPGTRLTVT.

The rearrangement links TRBV9 to TRBJ2-3; D perhaps matches TRBD2 (6 bases). The germline V gene encodes CDR1 SGDLS and CDR2 YYNGEE. Deletions cut 3 bases from V and 4 bases from J, with 18 bases between. The CDR3 consists of 16 residues. CDR3: CASSGRDLARADTQYF. The CDR3 DNA reads as TGTGCCAGCAGCGGCCGGGACTTAGCCAGGGCAGATACGCAGTATTTT.

The rearrangement joins TRBV12-3 or TRBV12-4 to TRBJ2-2, with D hard to call. Trimming took 2 bases from V and 1 from J, leaving 11 bases between them. The CDR3 spans 16 residues. The CDR3 loop reads CASSLFSGGNTGELFF. The DNA of the CDR3 is TGTGCCAGCAGTTTATTCTCAGGTGGGAACACCGGGGAGCTGTTTTTT.